Below, one T cell receptor (beta chain) is given with its context. The data originate from a study of blood T cell repertoires in COVID-19. The wider study: The study drew acute and convalescent COVID-19 samples from the United States, Italy and Spain. PBMCs, B-cell-depleted T cells, or T cells were the source of the cDNA or gDNA that made up the material.

How the authors handled the data: Estimates of nucleated cell counts were drawn from the amplification of reference gene primers. Produced via immunoSEQ multiplex PCR; TCRdb's table is partial and in-frame only. V and J calls and clone size are copied from that table; D and trimming were computed from the DNA. The table includes tens of thousands of clones, 80% to 90% detected once. The V gene's germline CDR1 is SGHKS and CDR2 YYEKEE (reference sequence). The V gene end was trimmed by 4 bases and the J gene end by 4 bases; junction bases not matched to a gene: 6. The CDR3 contains 15 residues. The clonotype was recovered from a man in his fifties or sixties with acute or convalescent COVID-19. This rearrangement joins TRBV5-5 to TRBJ1-2, with 11 bases matching TRBD1. Sequencing used peripheral blood. The CDR3 here is CASSPGTGGVYGYTF. CDR3 DNA: TGTGCCAGCAGCCCTGGGACAGGGGGAGTCTATGGCTACACCTTC.